This entry features one TCR beta chain sequence. Its target is not known. This entry comes from a study of blood T cells in healthy people across ages. With each sample, at least 5 micrograms of total RNA were extracted. A second PCR, run for roughly 7 to 11 cycles, used a sample-barcoded 5' primer plus a J-beta primer mix. TCRdb reprocessed the 5' RACE reads with MiXCR, giving one entry per CDR3 protein. The table lists 540,000 or so distinct CDR3 sequences, 27% of them singletons. Study findings and constraints: Researchers report that TCR beta diversity correlated strongly with naive T cell percentage. As age increased, TCR beta diversity per million T cells fell in a roughly linear fashion.

The sequence was collected from a woman in her 70s in good health. What was sequenced was blood.

The CDR3: CASSSGGGTNEQFF. The CDR3 nucleotides are TGTGCCAGCAGCTCCGGCGGGGGTACTAATGAGCAGTTCTTC. This chain links TRBV11-3 with TRBJ2-5, with TRBD2 matching over 7 bases. The DNA end lines up better with TRBJ2-1; the J call may be wrong. Looked up from germline, CDR1 is SGHNT and CDR2 is YENEEA. This CDR3 has 14 residues.